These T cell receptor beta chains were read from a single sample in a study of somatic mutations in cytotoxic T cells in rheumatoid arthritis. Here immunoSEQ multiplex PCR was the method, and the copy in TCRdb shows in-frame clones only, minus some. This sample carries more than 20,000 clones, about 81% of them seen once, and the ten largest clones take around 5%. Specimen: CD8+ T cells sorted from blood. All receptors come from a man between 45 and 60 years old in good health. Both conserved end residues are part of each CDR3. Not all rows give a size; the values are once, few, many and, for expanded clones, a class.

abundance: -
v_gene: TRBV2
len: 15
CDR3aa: CASSEGMVRGYGYTF

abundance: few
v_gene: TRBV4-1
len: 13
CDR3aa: CASSPQLGQPQHF

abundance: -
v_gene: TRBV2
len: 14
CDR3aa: CASSDRLAGDEQFF

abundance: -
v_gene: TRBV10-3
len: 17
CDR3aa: CAISGPQGGVKSGGYTF

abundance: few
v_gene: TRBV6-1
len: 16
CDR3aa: CASSEAVGLPYNEQFF

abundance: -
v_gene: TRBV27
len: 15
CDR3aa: CASSFSRALPYEQYF

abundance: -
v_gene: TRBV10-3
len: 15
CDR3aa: CAISDGAGGTYEQYF

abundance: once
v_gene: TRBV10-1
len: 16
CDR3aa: CASSELRTSGSNEQFF

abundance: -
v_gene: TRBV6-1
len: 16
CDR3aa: CASSEADGHPSYEQYF

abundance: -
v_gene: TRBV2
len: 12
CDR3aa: CASRPSRDEQYF

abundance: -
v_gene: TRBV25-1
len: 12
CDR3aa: CASSEVRGGQFF

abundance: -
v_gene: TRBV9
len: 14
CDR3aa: CASSVAGIADTQYF

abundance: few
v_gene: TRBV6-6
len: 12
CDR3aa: CASSYPYNEQFF

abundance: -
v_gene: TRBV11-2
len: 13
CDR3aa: CASYRGGAETQYF

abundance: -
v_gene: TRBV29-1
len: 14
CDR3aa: CSSTLGVSTDTQYF

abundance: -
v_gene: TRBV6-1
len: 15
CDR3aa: CASSEGTSGQETQYF

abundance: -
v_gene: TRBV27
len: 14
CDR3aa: CASSPGTSGILRYF

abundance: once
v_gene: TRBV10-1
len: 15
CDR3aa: CASSAYRGIYNEQFF

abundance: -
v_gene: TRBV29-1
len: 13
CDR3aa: CSVRPGQNTEAFF

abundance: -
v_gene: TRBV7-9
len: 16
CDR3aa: CASSLVFGRYRDIQYF

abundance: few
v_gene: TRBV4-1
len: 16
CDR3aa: CASSPDRGEMNTEAFF

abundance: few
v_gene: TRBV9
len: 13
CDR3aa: CASSPGQGKGYTF

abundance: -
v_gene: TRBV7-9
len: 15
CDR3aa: CASSPRPDSQETQYF

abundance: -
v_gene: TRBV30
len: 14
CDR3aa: CAWSRSTSAYEQYF

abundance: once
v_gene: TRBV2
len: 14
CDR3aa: CASRDSWHPGELFF

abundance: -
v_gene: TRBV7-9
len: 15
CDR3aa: CASSSRDRGGNEQFF

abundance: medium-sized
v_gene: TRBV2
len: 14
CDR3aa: CASGDSTTNQPQHF

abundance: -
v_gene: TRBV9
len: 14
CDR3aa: CASSQGGRANEQFF

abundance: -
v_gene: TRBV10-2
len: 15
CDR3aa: CASSESREGVETQYF

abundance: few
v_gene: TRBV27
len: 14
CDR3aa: CASSPTVSGQPQHF

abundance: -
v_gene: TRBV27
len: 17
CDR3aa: CASSTRTGDRSNQPQHF

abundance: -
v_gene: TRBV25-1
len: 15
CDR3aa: CASSGDREALYEQYF

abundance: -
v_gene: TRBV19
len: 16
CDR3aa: CASSLGRFSGANVLTF

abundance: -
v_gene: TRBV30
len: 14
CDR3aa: CAWIIGGLAGRQFF

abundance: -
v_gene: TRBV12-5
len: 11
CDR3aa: CASGLTDEQFF

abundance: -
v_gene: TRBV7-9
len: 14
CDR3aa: CASSLLAGFDEQYF

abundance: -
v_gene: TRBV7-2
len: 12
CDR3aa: CASSGRVGEQFF

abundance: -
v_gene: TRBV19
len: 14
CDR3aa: CASSIGAGTDTQYF

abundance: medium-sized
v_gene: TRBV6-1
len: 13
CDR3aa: CASSGRGPDTQYF

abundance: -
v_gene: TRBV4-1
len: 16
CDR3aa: CASSHPRDRENEKLFF